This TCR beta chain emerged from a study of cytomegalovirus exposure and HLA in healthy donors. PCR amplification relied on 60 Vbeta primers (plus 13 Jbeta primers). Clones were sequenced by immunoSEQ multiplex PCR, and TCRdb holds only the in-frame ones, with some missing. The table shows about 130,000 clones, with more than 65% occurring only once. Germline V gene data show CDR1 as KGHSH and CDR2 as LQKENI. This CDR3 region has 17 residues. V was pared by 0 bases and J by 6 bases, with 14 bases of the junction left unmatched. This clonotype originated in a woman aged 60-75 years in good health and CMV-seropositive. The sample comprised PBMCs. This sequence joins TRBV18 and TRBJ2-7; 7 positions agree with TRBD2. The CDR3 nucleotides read TGTGCCAGCTCACCACCTGGGAGGGTGGTGGGTACTGTCGAGCAGTACTTC. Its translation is CASSPPGRVVGTVEQYF.